The TCR beta chain under discussion was sequenced for a study of T-cell memory formation after mild COVID-19. Study-level findings and limits: Day 15 to 85 contractors were CD4/CD8 balanced; later expanders leaned CD4+.

TCRdb redid the calling of the 5' RACE reads with MiXCR, one entry per CDR3 protein. The data show under 550,000 distinct CDR3 sequences, about a sixth seen once. This CDR3 comprises 14 residues. Losses at the gene ends were 10 bases for V and 9 bases for J; bases not matched to a gene: 13. Germline assignment: CDR1 MNHEY and CDR2 SVGEGT. The sample holds a few counts of this clonotype. Its antigen is undetermined. The chain couples TRBV6-2 or TRBV6-3 to TRBJ1-5, with 9 positions matching TRBD1. The TCR sequence derives from a man younger than 30 who had mild COVID-19 (a few samples of this study predate the infection). Cell type and time point are not known. Sequenced: PBMCs or a T cell subset sorted from them (not recorded which). The CDR3 reads CATGPTGGWRPQHF. The CDR3 DNA reads as TGTGCCACCGGACCTACAGGGGGCTGGCGGCCCCAGCATTTT.